The 21 T cell receptor beta chains listed next were all sequenced from one sample in a study of shared clonotypes between healthy human individuals. Generated by immunoSEQ multiplex PCR, the TCRdb table keeps only in-frame clones and is missing some. The sample records 650,000 to 750,000 clones, about two thirds being singletons. Sequenced: memory CD4+ T cells sorted from blood. Subset of the sample: CD45RA-negative fraction. These TCRs come from a woman aged 25 to 39 in good health.

The chain couples TRBV7-8 to TRBJ2-7; either TRBD1 or TRBD2 may supply D (5 bases each). This CDR3 has 13 residues. V gave up 5 bases and J gave up 4 bases, with 12 bases separating them. Per the germline V gene, CDR1 is SGHVS and CDR2 is FQNEAQ. The CDR3 loop reads CASSQRGRYEQYF. The CDR3 coding sequence is TGTGCCAGCAGCCAGAGGGGTAGGTACGAGCAGTACTTC.

The chain links TRBV27 to TRBJ1-4, with TRBD1 identical over 7 bases. V was pared by 2 bases and J by 0 bases, with 0 bases of the junction left unmatched. In germline, CDR1 is MNHEY, CDR2 SMNVEV (reference sequence). The length of the CDR3 is 15 residues. CDR3 sequence (DNA): TGTGCCAGCAGTTTACAGGGGGCAACTAATGAAAAACTGTTTTTT. Protein sequence: CASSLQGATNEKLFF.

A remark on this clone: The same CDR3 can be traced to other DNA sequences in this sample. This chain uses TRBV18 with TRBJ2-5; no reliable D call. V was cut by 3 bases and J by 4 bases, with 6 bases left in between. The germline CDR1 and CDR2 sequences are KGHSH and LQKENI. The length of the CDR3 is 12 residues. Written as DNA, the CDR3 is TGTGCCAGCTCACCGGTAGGAGAGACCCAGTACTTC. Translated: CASSPVGETQYF.

The table lists this clone with a count of one. Other DNA sequences from this sample encode an identical CDR3 as well. The V call is TRBV18, the J call TRBJ2-5; no definite D call. V was shortened by 8 bases and J by 0 bases, with 7 bases between the two germline ends. The CDR3 runs 12 residues. Germline loops: CDR1 KGHSH, CDR2 LQKENI. CDR3 DNA: TGTGCCAGCACGACATACCAAGAGACCCAGTACTTC. This gives the protein CASTTYQETQYF.

V and J are TRBV27 and TRBJ2-5; 8 bases match TRBD2. Germline V CDR1 and CDR2: MNHEY, SMNVEV (reference sequence). This CDR3 comprises 15 residues. V shed 0 bases, J shed 2 bases, and the junction held 2 bases outside the gene matches. CDR3 DNA sequence: TGTGCCAGCAGTTTATCCCGGGGGGGGCAAGAGACCCAGTACTTC. Protein: CASSLSRGGQETQYF.

The rearrangement joins TRBV7-2 to TRBJ2-1; 9 bases align to TRBD2. The germline gives CDR1 SGHTA, CDR2 FQGNSA. J was trimmed by 4 bases and V by 6 bases; bases with no gene match: 7. The CDR3 has 15 amino acids. The CDR3 loop reads CASSLGTSPYNEQFF. The DNA of the CDR3 is TGTGCCAGCAGTTTGGGGACTAGCCCTTACAATGAGCAGTTCTTC.

This chain links TRBV28 with TRBJ2-5; maybe TRBD2 (5 bases). CDR3 length: 14 amino acids. Germline V gives CDR1 MDHEN, CDR2 SYDVKM. The germline V and J ends were trimmed by 2 bases and 7 bases, with 14 bases remaining between them. CDR3 DNA sequence: TGTGCCAGCAGTTTAAGTCATTTTGGGAGGACCCAGTACTTC. It encodes CASSLSHFGRTQYF.

The V call is TRBV2, the J call TRBJ1-2; 8 positions agree with TRBD1. This CDR3 is 14 amino acids long. Germline V gene data show CDR1 as SNHLY and CDR2 as FYNNEI. Trimming took 6 bases from V and 2 from J; bases not matched to a gene: 5. CDR3 sequence: CASSPGTGNYGYTF. The CDR3 DNA is TGTGCCAGCAGCCCAGGGACAGGCAACTATGGCTACACCTTC. Variable domain in full (rest from reference TRBV2 and TRBJ1-2): EPEVTQTPSHQVTQMGQEVILRCVPISNHLYFYWYRQILGQKVEFLVSFYNNEISEKSEIFDDQFSVERPDGSNFTLKIRSTKLEDSAMYFCASSPGTGNYGYTFGSGTRLTVV.

Remarks on this clone: Other nucleotide sequences in the sample specify the same CDR3. The J gene is TRBJ2-7, the V gene TRBV6-5, with 7 bases aligning to TRBD2. The CDR3 length is 14 residues. V was clipped by 6 bases and J by 1 base; unmatched bases: 6. Germline loops: CDR1 MNHEY, CDR2 SVGAGI. The CDR3 protein is CASSRPGGSYEQYF. CDR3 DNA sequence: TGTGCCAGCAGCAGGCCCGGGGGGTCCTACGAGCAGTACTTC.

V and J are TRBV7-2 and TRBJ2-5; 8 bases are shared with TRBD2. Gene TRBJ2-7 matches the end of the DNA better, so the J call may be wrong. CDR1 is SGHTA and CDR2 is FQGNSA in the germline V gene. This CDR3 spans 14 amino acids. CDR3 in DNA: TGTGCCAGCAGCTTAAAAGCGGGAGCCTACGAGCAGTACTTC. Its protein is CASSLKAGAYEQYF.

The V gene is TRBV4-1, the J gene TRBJ1-1; D gene uncertain. The germline CDR1 and CDR2 sequences are MGHRA and YSYEKL. The CDR3 extends over 13 amino acids. The V gene lost 6 bases and the J gene lost 1 base, with 9 bases spanning the gap. As DNA, the CDR3 is TGCGCCAGCAGAGTAGTTGGGAACACTGAAGCTTTCTTT. Protein: CASRVVGNTEAFF.

A single count supports this clone. The rearrangement joins TRBV4-2 to TRBJ2-7, with D perhaps matching TRBD1 or TRBD2 (5 bases each). Germline V CDR1 and CDR2: LGHNA, YNFKEQ. V was cut by 5 bases and J by 4 bases, with 18 bases left in between. The length of the CDR3 is 15 residues. The CDR3 DNA is TGTGCCAGCAGCATCCGTCGAGGGGCCCGATACGAGCAGTACTTC. It encodes CASSIRRGARYEQYF.

The chain recombines TRBV11-2 with TRBJ2-1; no definite D call. Trimming shortened V by 5 bases and J by 9 bases, and 8 bases separated the two germline ends. The V gene's germline CDR1 is SGHAT and CDR2 FQNNGV. The CDR3 runs to 11 residues. CDR3 sequence reads: CASSRWVEQFF. The DNA of the CDR3 is TGTGCCAGCAGCAGATGGGTTGAGCAGTTCTTC.

The chain combines TRBV28 with TRBJ1-1, with 9 bases fitting TRBD1. Trimming at V came to 6 bases and at J to 1 base, leaving 6 bases not matched to a gene. The germline CDR1 and CDR2 sequences are MDHEN and SYDVKM. There are 15 residues in the CDR3. This CDR3 is CASRNPGQGNTEAFF. CDR3 nucleotide sequence: TGTGCCAGCAGAAACCCGGGACAGGGGAACACTGAAGCTTTCTTT.

This chain uses TRBV7-2 with TRBJ1-2; no reliable D call. This CDR3 has 14 residues. Germline V gene lookup returns CDR1 SGHTA and CDR2 FQGNSA. Trimming took 5 bases from V and 4 from J, leaving 14 bases between them. The CDR3 region is CASSDNGEIYGYTF. In nucleotides, the CDR3 is TGTGCCAGCAGCGACAATGGGGAAATCTATGGCTACACCTTC.

V is TRBV7-2 and J is TRBJ2-1, with D possibly being TRBD2 (5 bases). The CDR3 loop spans 12 amino acids. Per the germline V gene, CDR1 is SGHTA and CDR2 is FQGNSA. V was trimmed by 6 bases and J by 9 bases, leaving 12 bases between them. The CDR3 region is CASRPLAAEQFF. The DNA of the CDR3 is TGTGCCAGCAGACCTCTAGCTGCTGAGCAGTTCTTC.

This clone has more than one count but fewer than ten. The V gene is TRBV5-1, the J gene TRBJ1-2, with D possibly being TRBD1 (5 bases). Between the trimmed V and J ends, which lost 0 bases and 1 base, there was a span of 16 bases. CDR1 is SGHRS and CDR2 is YFSETQ in the germline V gene. The CDR3 has 17 amino acids. This CDR3 is CASSLALQGAINYGYTF. DNA of the CDR3: TGCGCCAGCAGCTTGGCCTTGCAGGGAGCAATTAACTATGGCTACACCTTC.

The rearrangement uses TRBV19 and TRBJ2-5; D uncertain. This CDR3 is 14 amino acids long. Per germline, CDR1 LNHDA and CDR2 SQIVND (reference sequence). The V gene lost 4 bases and the J gene lost 1 base, with 10 bases spanning the gap. The DNA for the CDR3 is TGTGCCAGTAGTAAGAACCGGCCCCAAGAGACCCAGTACTTC. Translated, it gives CASSKNRPQETQYF.

This chain uses TRBV28 with TRBJ2-3, with D maybe TRBD2 (6 bases). With 6 bases removed from V and 0 bases from J, the gap between germline ends came to 22 bases. The CDR3 contains 18 residues. Germline CDR1 reads MDHEN; CDR2 reads SYDVKM. The CDR3 protein is CASSQRVPRAYSTDTQYF. Here the CDR3 DNA reads TGTGCCAGCAGCCAGCGGGTTCCGAGGGCCTATAGCACAGATACGCAGTATTTT.

This chain uses TRBV19 with TRBJ2-1, with TRBD2 matching 9 bases. Per germline, CDR1 LNHDA and CDR2 SQIVND (reference sequence). The ends lost 5 bases at V and 3 bases at J; junction bases unmatched: 14. This CDR3 is built from 18 residues. This CDR3 reads CASSGGGPGTSFYNEQFF. As DNA, the CDR3 is TGTGCCAGTAGTGGGGGTGGACCCGGGACTAGCTTCTACAATGAGCAGTTCTTC.

V is TRBV11-2 and J is TRBJ2-6, with 7 positions matching TRBD1. This CDR3 region has 13 residues. Germline loops: CDR1 SGHAT, CDR2 FQNNGV. V shed 3 bases, J shed 12 bases, and the junction held 5 bases outside the gene matches. Here the CDR3 DNA reads TGTGCCAGCAGCTTTACAGGGGATAGCGTCCTGACTTTC. It is translated as CASSFTGDSVLTF.